This TCR beta chain was documented in a study of cytomegalovirus exposure and HLA in healthy donors. Study-wide results and limits: Later analysis identified around 15,000 TCR beta sequences associated with HLA alleles, using a false discovery rate threshold of 0.05. A missense variant in DCLRE1C was later tied to TCR beta V- and J-gene trimming. Most CMV-associated TCR beta chains were later found to appear HLA-restricted.

The primer mix had 60 Vbeta and 13 Jbeta primers. TCRdb's table, derived via immunoSEQ multiplex PCR, lists solely in-frame clones and lacks some. Counted here are 150,000 or so clones, roughly 78% occurring once; the ten biggest clones make up about 2.9%. Everyone who donated was a healthy bone marrow donor. This clone has only one observation. Its antigen is unknown. CDR3 length: 16 amino acids. Unmatched junction bases numbered 5, after V lost 3 bases and J lost 0 bases. Germline V gene data show CDR1 as LNHDA and CDR2 as SQIVND (reference sequence). J is TRBJ1-5 and V is TRBV19, with 7 bases identical to TRBD1. Material for sequencing was PBMCs. This TCR was sampled from a man aged 40-55 years in good health and CMV-seropositive. The CDR3 nucleotides are TGTGCCAGTAGTATCGCAGGGGGAGGTAGCAATCAGCCCCAGCATTTT. It yields the protein CASSIAGGGSNQPQHF. Filled out from reference TRBV19 and TRBJ1-5, the complete variable domain reads DGGITQSPKYLFRKEGQNVTLSCEQNLNHDAMYWYRQDPGQGLRLIYYSQIVNDFQKGDIAEGYSVSREKKESFPLTVTSAQKNPTAFYLCASSIAGGGSNQPQHFGDGTRLSIL.